This entry concerns a single TCR beta chain. The CDR3 loop spans 15 amino acids. The germline V gene encodes CDR1 MNHEY and CDR2 SMNVEV (reference sequence). J lost 0 bases, V lost 6 bases, and 7 bases had no gene match. This record belongs to a study of blood T cell repertoires in COVID-19. The method was immunoSEQ multiplex PCR; TCRdb's version includes in-frame clones alone and lacks a portion of them. The profile covers a few hundred thousand clones, with 86% appearing a single time and roughly 4% taken by the ten largest. The genes are TRBV27 and TRBJ2-7; 8 nucleotides align to TRBD2. This TCR was sampled from a woman aged 25 to 39 who had been exposed to COVID-19. Sequencing was performed on PBMCs or T cells enriched from blood (not recorded which). The CDR3 sequence: CASRLRGDTSYEQYF. The CDR3, as DNA: TGTGCCAGCAGATTGCGGGGGGATACCTCCTACGAGCAGTACTTC.